These 9 T cell receptor beta chains were all obtained from the same sample, sequenced in a study of blood T cell repertoires in COVID-19. The repertoire was sequenced with immunoSEQ multiplex PCR; TCRdb's copy has only in-frame clones and lacks some. Here the sample spans about 230,000 clones, about nine tenths being singletons. The sequencing input was PBMCs or T cells enriched from blood (not recorded which). The receptors were sampled from a man aged 18-30 years who had recovered from COVID-19.

The chain has TRBV15 and TRBJ1-3; the match to TRBD1 covers 9 bases. This CDR3 has 20 amino acids. V shed 2 bases and J 4 bases; nucleotides not matched to a gene: 18. CDR1 and CDR2 (germline): LNHNV, YYDKDF (reference sequence). The CDR3 here is CATSRFPQRGYRGQGNTIYF. CDR3 sequence (DNA): TGTGCCACCAGCAGATTTCCGCAGCGGGGGTACAGGGGGCAAGGAAACACCATATATTTT. The full variable domain, with the rest looked up from reference TRBV15 and TRBJ1-3, is DAMVIQNPRYQVTQFGKPVTLSCSQTLNHNVMYWYQQKSSQAPKLLFHYYDKDFNNEADTPDNFQSRRPNTSFCFLDIRSPGLGDTAMYLCATSRFPQRGYRGQGNTIYFGEGSWLTVV.

The chain carries TRBV7-9 and TRBJ1-3; D remains ambiguous. This CDR3 region has 17 residues. CDR1 and CDR2 from the germline V gene are SEHNR and FQNEAQ (reference sequence). V was pared by 4 bases and J by 0 bases, with 16 bases between. The CDR3 is CASSSGTGSPSGNTIYF. As DNA, the CDR3 is TGTGCCAGCAGCTCGGGTACCGGGAGCCCCTCTGGAAACACCATATATTTT.

This clone occurred once. This rearrangement joins TRBV4-1 to TRBJ1-2; 10 nucleotides agree with TRBD1. Looked up from germline, CDR1 is MGHRA and CDR2 is YSYEKL. Trimming cost V 5 bases and J 2 bases; bases outside gene matches: 20. This CDR3 is built from 20 residues. In DNA form, the CDR3 reads TGCGCCAGCAGCAAAGGTCTTGTACTCCGGACAGGGGGAACGAACTATGGCTACACCTTC. It yields the protein CASSKGLVLRTGGTNYGYTF.

V usage is TRBV4-1 and J usage is TRBJ1-2; TRBD1 is a possible D gene (6 bases). The germline V gene has CDR1 MGHRA and CDR2 YSYEKL. V was clipped by 0 bases and J by 7 bases, with 15 bases between them. The CDR3 spans 15 residues. Written as DNA, the CDR3 is TGCGCCAGCAGCCAAGATCCGGGACAAAGCGGTGGCTACACCTTC. The encoded protein is CASSQDPGQSGGYTF.

This clone was seen a single time. The CDR3 nucleotides read TGTGCCAGCAGCGTCGACTACCCAGCCTACGAGCAGTACTTC. It specifies CASSVDYPAYEQYF. V usage is TRBV6-5 and J usage is TRBJ2-7, with D possibly being TRBD2 (5 bases). The CDR3 covers 14 residues. V was pared by 6 bases and J by 2 bases, with 14 bases between. Per germline, CDR1 MNHEY and CDR2 SVGAGI.

This chain links TRBV5-1 with TRBJ1-2; D call uncertain. Germline V gene data show CDR1 as SGHRS and CDR2 as YFSETQ. The CDR3 extends over 14 amino acids. The V and J ends lost 0 bases and 6 bases respectively, with 12 bases between them. Written as DNA, the CDR3 is TGCGCCAGCAGCTTGGACAGCGCGGGAGATGGCTACACCTTC. Translating gives CASSLDSAGDGYTF.

The V gene is TRBV21-1, the J gene TRBJ2-1; TRBD2 reflects the table's D call only, with no check against the DNA. TRBV21-1 is classified as a pseudogene. This CDR3 has 17 residues. The CDR3 spells CASSPRVGSGPYNEQFF. DNA for the CDR3: TGTGCCAGCAGCCCGCGGGTTGGTAGCGGCCCCTACAATGAGCAGTTCTTC.

This chain uses TRBV2 with TRBJ2-5, with 7 bases fitting TRBD2. CDR3 length: 13 amino acids. The germline V gene encodes CDR1 SNHLY and CDR2 FYNNEI. Trimming cost V 7 bases and J 5 bases; bases outside gene matches: 7. CDR3 region: CASTAGVRETQYF. As DNA, the CDR3 is TGTGCCAGCACGGCGGGAGTGCGGGAGACCCAGTACTTC.

This clone was seen a few times. The V gene is TRBV7-9, the J gene TRBJ1-2; maybe TRBD1 (6 bases). Germline V gene data show CDR1 as SEHNR and CDR2 as FQNEAQ (reference sequence). The CDR3 loop spans 17 amino acids. The V end lost 5 bases, the J end lost 8 bases, and 27 bases lay between the germline ends. CDR3 amino acids: CASSRLSSTAGADGYTF. DNA for the CDR3: TGTGCCAGCAGCCGTCTTTCCTCTACCGCAGGGGCGGACGGCTACACCTTC.